This section outlines one T cell receptor beta chain sequence together with its context. The target of this receptor is not known. Base qualities were left out, and no much larger clone turns up one base away. This entry belongs to a study of fetal regulatory T cell absence and autoimmunity (dated by TCRdb to about 2017). For context, the study as a whole: Exocrine pancreas autoimmunity was seen in the IPEX patients without clinical diabetes. Study-wide findings and limitations: The oligoclonal enrichment was interpreted as support for antigen-driven autoimmunity in the pancreas before birth in IPEX syndrome. Significant oligoclonal enrichment of the TCR compartment was observed in pancreas versus cord blood, with some top clones enriched more than 90-fold. Cord blood and pancreas had broadly similar TRB gene family usage, resembling published neonatal and adult repertoires.

On the immunoSEQ human TCRbeta survey platform, TCRbeta CDR3 regions were amplified and barcoded with a two-step multiplex PCR. Libraries were sequenced on Illumina instruments, with IgH sequenced in parallel from the same samples. In the paper's pipeline: To remove PCR and sequencing errors, raw reads were filtered against IMGT V, D, J definitions and grouped with a nearest-neighbor algorithm. A clone was defined as an identical nucleotide sequence, and differential abundance between tissues was tested with a Fisher exact test for each clone using a pFDR threshold of p<0.01. A minimum inclusion filter of 10 in either sample excluded clones with frequencies too low for statistical inference. The immunoSEQ Analyzer was used for pairwise clonal comparisons, while IMGT tools were used to assess gene family usage. TCRdb holds this immuneACCESS table with in-frame rearrangements only. Some clones are missing; in checked studies, unresolved V genes explain under half, and the rest has no known cause. That table is the source of V, J and clone size, and D and trimming were worked out from the DNA. A total of approximately 46,000 clones appear in this sample, roughly 80% of them only once. Less than 0.5% of the sample comes from the top ten.

The DNeasy Blood and Tissue Kit was used to extract roughly 1.8-3.3 ug of genomic DNA from umbilical cord blood or frozen pancreas. Sequencing was performed on cord blood. This clonotype was obtained from a newborn boy with IPEX syndrome.

The DNA sequence reads TGCGCCAGCAGCTTGCCCCCTCTAGCGGGGGGCGGCGAGCAGTACTTC. Translated, it reads CASSLPPLAGGGEQYF. The chain is made from TRBV5-1 and TRBJ2-7, and 11 bases in between align with TRBD2. Trimming leaves V shorter by 1 base and J shorter by 6 bases, with the junction holding 9 bases beyond the gene matches. Reading the germline V gene gives CDR1 SGHRS and CDR2 YFSETQ. From its cysteine to its phenylalanine, the CDR3 spans 16 amino acids. The DNA shown is the 48-base CDR3, in frame from base 1.